This is a list of T cell receptor beta chains from one sample in a study of T cell responses to AZD1222 COVID-19 vaccine. The protocol was immunoSEQ multiplex PCR, while the TCRdb copy is restricted to in-frame clones and leaves out a portion. This sample yields tens of thousands of clones, of which approximately 91% are seen a single time; 22% belongs to the top ten. The material was peripheral blood, obtained on day 0 of AZD1222 vaccination. All receptors come from an adult in good health. Both conserved end residues are part of each CDR3.

V gene	J gene	CDR3 protein
TRBV4-3	TRBJ2-5	CASSQDRWQQETQYF
TRBV4-1	TRBJ1-2	CASSPTGTAPSNYGYTF
TRBV6-5	TRBJ1-2	CASSYLGPTGKDGYTF
TRBV15	TRBJ1-4	CATSRAGFEKLFF
TRBV5-4	TRBJ2-1	CASSLDRYEQFF
TRBV10-3	TRBJ2-5	CAISEVRVETQYF
TRBV29-1	TRBJ1-2	CSASEGPGYTF
TRBV7-9	TRBJ1-4	CASSLGQANEKLFF
TRBV19	TRBJ1-2	CASSQQGLDYGYTF
TRBV7-9	TRBJ1-5	CASSLVIGLSNQPQHF
TRBV18	TRBJ1-4	CASQPSGRLAKLFF
TRBV6-5	TRBJ1-1	CASSARQGVPEAFF
TRBV5-1	TRBJ2-1	CASSPGTSGVTQFF
TRBV6-5	TRBJ2-3	CASSYLWDLNTQYF
TRBV6-5	TRBJ1-4	CASSPRQGAREKLFF
TRBV21-1	TRBJ1-6	CASSATMRNSPLHF
TRBV7-9	TRBJ1-1	CASSAGTPNTEAFF
TRBV11-1	TRBJ1-1	CASSPGGVNTEAFF